These T cell receptor beta chains were read from a single sample in a study of OX40 agonist ivuxolimab in advanced cancers. TCRdb keeps only in-frame clones here, not all; method: immunoSEQ multiplex PCR. The sample lists around 26,000 clones, 85% occurring once. The starting material was CD4+ or CD8+ T cells sorted from blood, obtained in a trial of the OX40 agonist ivuxolimab. The receptors stem from an adult with an advanced solid tumor such as melanoma, head and neck, liver or kidney cancer. The CDR3 runs from the conserved cysteine through the conserved F or W. The D gene is left open where the match is weak. Only some rows state a clone size, as once, few, many or a class for expanded clones.

>TRBV5-5|-|-|16|TRBJ1-5
CASSPYIGMGNQPQHF
TGTGCCAGCAGCCCCTACATAGGGATGGGCAATCAGCCCCAGCATTTT
>TRBV9|-|-|14|TRBJ2-1
CASSAYGQTDEQFF
TGTGCCAGCAGCGCCTACGGACAGACGGATGAGCAGTTCTTC
>TRBV9|-|TRBD1|15|TRBJ1-2
CASSTETGRDYGYTF
TGTGCCAGCAGCACCGAGACAGGGAGGGACTATGGCTACACCTTC
>TRBV2|-|-|13|TRBJ2-7
CASSGTPSYEQYF
TGTGCCAGCAGTGGGACTCCCTCCTACGAGCAGTACTTC
>TRBV7-9|-|-|13|TRBJ2-7
CASMTASSYEQYF
TGTGCCAGCATGACAGCGAGCTCCTACGAGCAGTACTTC
>TRBV5-5|-|-|15|TRBJ2-3
CASSSNSISTDTQYF
TGTGCCAGCAGCTCTAACAGCATAAGCACAGATACGCAGTATTTT
>TRBV6-5|-|TRBD1|12|TRBJ1-1
CASRGTVQEAFF
TGTGCCAGCAGGGGGACAGTACAAGAAGCTTTCTTT
>TRBV9|-|-|17|TRBJ1-3
CANSLGHVPYSGNTIYF
TGTGCCAACAGCCTCGGACACGTCCCCTACTCTGGAAACACCATATATTTT
>TRBV7-9|-|TRBD1|16|TRBJ1-2
CASSLVGQGSDYGYTF
TGTGCCAGCAGCTTGGTAGGACAGGGGTCGGACTATGGCTACACCTTC
>TRBV27|once|TRBD1|13|TRBJ2-7
CASSLSGQVDEYF
TGTGCCAGCAGTTTATCGGGACAGGTGGATGAATACTTC
>TRBV11-2|-|-|15|TRBJ1-1
CASSLAFRGRAEAFF
TGTGCCAGCAGCTTAGCATTTCGGGGGAGGGCTGAAGCTTTCTTT
>TRBV7-2|-|TRBD2|19|TRBJ2-3
CASSLVVAGGLSSTDTQYF
TGTGCCAGCAGCTTGGTGGTAGCGGGGGGCCTATCTAGCACAGATACGCAGTATTTT
>TRBV4-1|-|-|14|TRBJ2-7
CASSQGTLRYEQYF
TGCGCCAGCAGCCAAGGAACCTTACGCTACGAGCAGTACTTC
>TRBV11-2|-|-|13|TRBJ2-7
CASSLDMGYEQYF
TGTGCCAGCAGCTTAGATATGGGTTACGAGCAGTACTTC
>TRBV2|-|-|15|TRBJ2-7
CASSVTPDLSYEQYF
TGTGCCAGCAGTGTTACACCCGACCTCTCCTACGAGCAGTACTTC
>TRBV9|-|-|15|TRBJ2-3
CASSVVGASTDTQYF
TGTGCCAGCAGCGTAGTGGGAGCTAGCACAGATACGCAGTATTTT
>TRBV16|few|TRBD2|15|TRBJ2-5
CASSQSGAGEETQYF
TGTGCCAGCAGCCAATCCGGGGCGGGGGAAGAGACCCAGTACTTC
>TRBV28|-|-|11|TRBJ2-5
CASSLQETQYF
TGTGCCAGCAGTTTGCAAGAGACCCAGTACTTC
>TRBV6-6|-|TRBD1|14|TRBJ1-2
CASKITGGNYGYTF
TGTGCCAGCAAAATAACAGGGGGTAACTATGGCTACACCTTC
>TRBV9|-|TRBD1|16|TRBJ2-7
CASSVGPRDSSYEQYF
TGTGCCAGCAGCGTAGGGCCCCGGGACAGCTCCTACGAGCAGTACTTC
>TRBV6-1|once|-|15|TRBJ1-4
CASSEWEVVNEKLFF
TGTGCCAGCAGTGAGTGGGAGGTCGTTAATGAAAAACTGTTTTTT
>TRBV27|many|TRBD2|16|TRBJ2-5
CASSLYQRGLQETQYF
TGTGCCAGCAGTTTATACCAGCGGGGGTTACAAGAGACCCAGTACTTC
>TRBV7-9|few|TRBD1|13|TRBJ2-7
CASSLADRAEQYF
TGTGCCAGCAGCTTGGCGGACAGGGCTGAGCAGTACTTC
>TRBV4-1|-|-|16|TRBJ1-5
CASSQAPGTGDKPQHF
TGCGCCAGCAGCCAAGCCCCCGGGACCGGAGATAAGCCCCAGCATTTT
>TRBV27|-|-|15|TRBJ1-4
CASSSNFLTNEKLFF
TGTGCCAGCAGTTCGAATTTTTTAACTAATGAAAAACTGTTTTTT
>TRBV5-4|-|TRBD1|15|TRBJ2-2
CASSKGQGATGELFF
TGTGCCAGCAGCAAAGGACAGGGGGCAACCGGGGAGCTGTTTTTT
>TRBV19|once|TRBD1|15|TRBJ1-5
CASTADRGANQPQHF
TGTGCCAGTACCGCGGACAGGGGCGCCAATCAGCCCCAGCATTTT
>TRBV5-4|-|-|13|TRBJ2-7
CASSLGGDYEQYF
TGTGCCAGCAGCTTGGGAGGGGACTACGAGCAGTACTTC
>TRBV9|once|TRBD1|16|TRBJ2-5
CASSVVTGGLQETQYF
TGTGCCAGCAGCGTAGTAACAGGGGGCCTCCAAGAGACCCAGTACTTC
>TRBV13|-|TRBD1|16|TRBJ2-7
CASSYSGTGSSYEQYF
TGTGCCAGCAGCTACTCCGGGACAGGGAGCTCCTACGAGCAGTACTTC
>TRBV7-9|-|-|14|TRBJ1-5
CASSSPLVNQPQHF
TGTGCCAGCAGCTCGCCCCTTGTCAATCAGCCCCAGCATTTT
>TRBV4-3|-|-|17|TRBJ1-4
CASSANPTGRANEKLFF
TGCGCCAGCAGCGCTAATCCGACGGGTCGTGCTAATGAAAAACTGTTTTTT
>TRBV7-2|-|-|12|TRBJ2-7
CASSRDIYEQYF
TGTGCCAGCAGCCGCGACATTTACGAGCAGTACTTC
>TRBV28|-|TRBD1|15|TRBJ2-3
CASSLMDRGADTQYF
TGTGCCAGCAGTTTAATGGACAGGGGAGCAGATACGCAGTATTTT
>TRBV27|-|-|14|TRBJ2-1
CASSPGGQKVEQFF
TGTGCCAGCAGCCCCGGGGGCCAAAAAGTTGAGCAGTTCTTC
>TRBV6-1|once|-|14|TRBJ2-1
CASSEVSLAQEQFF
TGTGCCAGCAGTGAAGTTAGTCTTGCCCAGGAGCAGTTCTTC
>TRBV7-9|-|-|17|TRBJ2-6
CASSPSPGDSGANVLTF
TGTGCCAGCAGCCCTAGCCCCGGGGACTCTGGGGCCAACGTCCTGACTTTC
>TRBV4-1|-|-|17|TRBJ2-7
CASSPLGTDAMPYEQYF
TGCGCCAGCAGCCCCCTCGGGACGGATGCTATGCCCTACGAGCAGTACTTC
>TRBV28|-|TRBD1|13|TRBJ2-7
CASSLTGGSEQYF
TGTGCCAGCAGTTTGACAGGGGGTAGCGAGCAGTACTTC
>TRBV28|-|-|14|TRBJ1-1
CASSSGRQDTEAFF
TGTGCCAGCAGTTCTGGCAGGCAAGACACTGAAGCTTTCTTT
>TRBV28|-|TRBD1|16|TRBJ1-1
CASRPTGLGDDTEAFF
TGTGCCAGCAGACCGACAGGGTTGGGGGATGACACTGAAGCTTTCTTT
>TRBV6-4|once|TRBD1|13|TRBJ1-2
CASSEGQDYGYTF
TGTGCCAGCAGTGAGGGACAGGACTATGGCTACACCTTC
>TRBV27|-|-|13|TRBJ1-2
CASRSGGLYGYTF
TGTGCCAGCAGGTCAGGTGGCCTCTATGGCTACACCTTC
>TRBV4-1|-|TRBD1|15|TRBJ1-1
CASSQDGQGGTEAFF
TGCGCCAGCAGCCAAGATGGACAGGGTGGCACTGAAGCTTTCTTT
>TRBV7-6|-|-|14|TRBJ2-5
CASSQLQGIETQYF
TGTGCCAGCAGCCAACTTCAGGGGATAGAGACCCAGTACTTC
>TRBV25-1|-|-|10|TRBJ2-1
CASGLNEQFF
TGTGCCAGCGGACTTAATGAGCAGTTCTTC
>TRBV9|-|-|17|TRBJ1-3
CASSSRAGSTSGNTIYF
TGTGCCAGCAGCTCTAGGGCCGGATCGACCTCTGGAAACACCATATATTTT
>TRBV6-5|-|TRBD1|15|TRBJ1-4
CASSPGAGGFEKLFF
TGTGCCAGCAGCCCCGGGGCAGGGGGCTTTGAAAAACTGTTTTTT
>TRBV14|-|-|13|TRBJ2-1
CASSRAATGEQFF
TGTGCCAGCAGCCGGGCAGCAACGGGTGAGCAGTTCTTC
>TRBV7-6|-|TRBD1|13|TRBJ2-7
CASETGQGNEQYF
TGTGCCAGCGAGACGGGACAGGGCAACGAGCAGTACTTC
>TRBV5-1|-|-|15|TRBJ2-7
CASSLAGGPSYEQYF
TGCGCCAGCAGCTTGGCCGGCGGGCCCTCCTACGAGCAGTACTTC
>TRBV4-3|-|-|16|TRBJ2-7
CASSQDAYSSSYEQYF
TGCGCCAGCAGCCAAGATGCGTACTCGAGCTCCTACGAGCAGTACTTC
>TRBV19|-|TRBD1|13|TRBJ2-7
CASSGQGEYEQYF
TGTGCCAGTAGTGGACAGGGGGAATACGAGCAGTACTTC
>TRBV12-2|once|-|15|TRBJ1-2
CASRKRGFADYGYTF
TGTGCAAGTCGTAAAAGGGGCTTCGCGGACTATGGCTACACCTTC
>TRBV6-5|few|-|13|TRBJ1-2
CASSYSGGEGYTF
TGTGCCAGCAGTTACTCGGGGGGGGAAGGCTACACCTTC
>TRBV7-2|-|-|16|TRBJ1-1
CASSLAWGTGNTEAFF
TGTGCCAGCAGCTTAGCTTGGGGGACGGGGAACACTGAAGCTTTCTTT
>TRBV5-1|-|TRBD1|14|TRBJ1-1
CASSSGTGGTEAFF
TGCGCCAGCAGCTCCGGGACAGGGGGCACTGAAGCTTTCTTT
>TRBV10-3|-|TRBD1|13|TRBJ2-7
CAIKDRGIYEQYF
TGTGCCATAAAAGACAGGGGCATCTACGAGCAGTACTTC
>TRBV7-9|-|-|12|TRBJ2-2
CASSLNARELFF
TGTGCCAGCAGCTTAAACGCCCGGGAGCTGTTTTTT
>TRBV13|-|TRBD1|15|TRBJ1-1
CASSLDRQGDTEAFF
TGTGCCAGCAGCTTAGACCGACAGGGGGACACTGAAGCTTTCTTT